One sample yielded the 18 T cell receptor beta chains listed below, sequenced in a study of neurological immune-mediated disorders. TCRdb reprocessed the 5' RACE reads via MiXCR and lists one record per CDR3 protein. Of under 70,000 distinct CDR3 sequences in the sample, 24% were seen once. The time point here: technical triplicate 2. Sample: PBMCs. The source of these receptors is a man between 60 and 75 years old with HTLV-1-associated myelopathy (HAM/TSP).

The chain combines TRBV5-1 with TRBJ2-7; D might be TRBD1 or TRBD2, each matching 5 bases. This CDR3 spans 15 amino acids. V gave up 0 bases and J gave up 2 bases, with 12 bases separating them. Germline CDR1 is SGHRS and CDR2 is YFSETQ. DNA of the CDR3: TGCGCCAGCAGCTTGGCCACGGGACCTACCTACGAGCAGTACTTC. Its translation: CASSLATGPTYEQYF.

This clonotype has a count of ten or more. The chain has TRBV9 and TRBJ2-2; 7 bases line up with TRBD2. The CDR3 length is 15 residues. Germline loops: CDR1 SGDLS, CDR2 YYNGEE. V gave up 5 bases and J gave up 4 bases; unmatched junction bases: 8. As DNA, the CDR3 is TGTGCCAGCAGTGAGGGAGGGCAGAGCACCGGGGAGCTGTTTTTT. Its protein product is CASSEGGQSTGELFF.

Many counts were recorded for this clonotype. The rearrangement joins TRBV6-5 to TRBJ2-6; TRBD2 aligns across 12 bases. V gave up 4 bases and J gave up 1 base; unmatched junction bases: 5. Germline values: CDR1 MNHEY, CDR2 SVGAGI. The CDR3 extends over 18 amino acids. The CDR3 nucleotides read TGTGCCAGCAGTTGGCTAGCGGGAGGGCCTTCTGGGGCCAACGTCCTGACTTTC. Translating it yields CASSWLAGGPSGANVLTF.

This clonotype was seen a handful of times. A junction end diverges from the germline sequence, so it may reflect a read error. The chain links TRBV28 to TRBJ1-5; D remains unclear. Germline V gene lookup returns CDR1 MDHEN and CDR2 SYDVKM. The CDR3 is made up of 13 amino acids. CDR3 sequence (DNA): TGTGTCAGCACTCCGGCCCCGAATCAGCCCCAGCATTTT. Translating gives CVSTPAPNQPQHF.

This clonotype was observed at least ten times. The chain links TRBV7-2 to TRBJ2-1; 9 bases line up with TRBD2. With V trimmed by 5 bases and J by 1 base, 3 bases remained unmatched. Germline values: CDR1 SGHTA, CDR2 FQGNSA. The CDR3 is 15 residues long. The CDR3 DNA sequence: TGTGCCAGCAGCCAAAGCGGGAGGTCCTACAATGAGCAGTTCTTC. Translation gives CASSQSGRSYNEQFF. Supplemented by reference TRBV7-2 and TRBJ2-1, the full variable domain reads GAGVSQSPSNKVTEKGKDVELRCDPISGHTALYWYRQSLGQGLEFLIYFQGNSAPDKSGLPSDRFSAERTGGSVSTLTIQRTQQEDSAVYLCASSQSGRSYNEQFFGPGTRLTVL.

This clonotype appeared many times. The chain couples TRBV9 to TRBJ2-7; D perhaps matches TRBD1 (6 bases). CDR1 and CDR2 from the germline V gene are SGDLS and YYNGEE. V lost 4 bases, J lost 1 base, and 9 bases lay in between. This CDR3 has 13 residues. CDR3 in amino acids: CASSPGTSYEQYF. The CDR3, as DNA: TGTGCCAGCAGCCCTGGGACATCCTACGAGCAGTACTTC.

This clonotype has a count of ten or more. This chain links TRBV20-1 with TRBJ2-1; D remains unclear. V lost 4 bases and J lost 7, with 5 bases in between. Per germline, CDR1 DFQATT and CDR2 SNEGSKA (reference sequence). The CDR3 length is 10 residues. The CDR3 bases are TGCAGTGCTAAAGGGAATGAGCAGTTCTTC. Translated: CSAKGNEQFF.

This clonotype showed up many times. The chain carries TRBV20-1 and TRBJ1-6; no firm D call. This CDR3 spans 15 amino acids. Germline assignment: CDR1 DFQATT and CDR2 SNEGSKA (reference sequence). V was clipped by 6 bases and J by 6 bases, with 18 bases between them. The CDR3 DNA is TGCAGTGCCACTGTTCGGTCGGAGGGTAATTCACCCCTCCACTTT. As protein: CSATVRSEGNSPLHF.

In its sample, this clonotype was seen many times. The genes are TRBV7-2 and TRBJ2-7, with TRBD1 matching 9 bases. CDR1 and CDR2 from the germline V gene are SGHTA and FQGNSA. V gave up 1 base and J gave up 2 bases; unmatched junction bases: 3. The CDR3 spans 15 residues. The CDR3 DNA sequence: TGTGCCAGCAGCTTAGGGACAGGGGCTACCTACGAGCAGTACTTC. This gives the protein CASSLGTGATYEQYF.

This clonotype was seen at least ten times. The chain uses TRBV6-1 and TRBJ2-7, with 9 bases fitting TRBD1. The CDR3 runs 14 residues. Unmatched junction bases numbered 7, after V lost 4 bases and J lost 6 bases. CDR1 is MNHNS and CDR2 is SASEGT in the germline V gene. CDR3 DNA: TGTGCCAGCAGTGGGGGGACAGGGTCCGGCGAGCAGTACTTC. Translation gives CASSGGTGSGEQYF.

The chain employs TRBV7-3 and TRBJ2-7; D remains ambiguous. Trimming removed 5 bases from V and 2 bases from J, with 16 bases in between. The CDR3 length is 15 residues. Per the germline V gene, CDR1 is SGHTA and CDR2 is FQGTGA. The CDR3 coding sequence is TGTGCCAGCAGCCCCGGACGCCCTGGGGCCTACGAGCAGTACTTC. It specifies CASSPGRPGAYEQYF.

Ten or more counts support this clonotype. V usage is TRBV4-2 and J usage is TRBJ2-7; possible D gene TRBD2, 5 bases. Trimming took off 0 bases at V and 0 bases at J, with 12 bases between the two ends. The CDR3 runs 16 residues. Germline CDR1 and CDR2: LGHNA and YNFKEQ. The DNA of the CDR3 is TGTGCCAGCAGCCAAGATGCGGGTCTCACCTCCTACGAGCAGTACTTC. This codes for CASSQDAGLTSYEQYF.

This clonotype came up many times. The chain is built from TRBV3-1 and TRBJ2-2; D is ambiguous. This CDR3 contains 11 residues. With 6 bases removed from V and 5 bases from J, the gap between germline ends came to 4 bases. Per germline, CDR1 LGHDT and CDR2 YNNKEL (reference sequence). CDR3 sequence: CASSRTGELFF. Here the CDR3 DNA reads TGTGCCAGCAGTCGAACCGGGGAGCTGTTTTTT. The variable domain in full, with the rest retrieved from reference TRBV3-1 and TRBJ2-2, is DTAVSQTPKYLVTQMGNDKSIKCEQNLGHDTMYWYKQDSKKFLKIMFSYNNKELIINETVPNRFSPKSPDKAHLNLHINSLELGDSAVYFCASSRTGELFFGEGSRLTVL.

This clonotype was seen a handful of times. V gene TRBV12-3 or TRBV12-4 combines with J gene TRBJ2-2; 7 nucleotides agree with TRBD2. This CDR3 has 17 residues. Germline trimming cut 6 bases from V and 6 bases from J; bases unmatched to any gene: 16. In nucleotides, the CDR3 is TGTGCCAGCAGCCCTCGGAATGCGGGAGTAACTGCCGGGGAGCTGTTTTTT. The encoded protein is CASSPRNAGVTAGELFF.

The rearrangement uses TRBV28 and TRBJ1-2; D is perhaps TRBD1 (6 bases). This CDR3 comprises 13 residues. Germline V gene data show CDR1 as MDHEN and CDR2 as SYDVKM. Trimming shortened V by 2 bases and J by 4 bases, and 8 bases separated the two germline ends. The CDR3 here is CASSLRGLYGYTF. In DNA form, the CDR3 reads TGTGCCAGCAGTTTACGGGGGCTCTATGGCTACACCTTC.

The chain is built from TRBV25-1 and TRBJ2-1; D is tentatively TRBD1 or TRBD2 (5 bases each). V was shortened by 3 bases and J by 0 bases, with 15 bases between the two germline ends. Germline-derived CDR1 and CDR2 are MGHDK and SYGVNS. The CDR3 sequence is 17 residues long. The CDR3 sequence is CASSDSGPTSSYNEQFF. In DNA form, the CDR3 reads TGTGCCAGCAGTGATTCGGGACCGACCTCCTCCTACAATGAGCAGTTCTTC.

By sample share, this clonotype is medium-sized. The chain uses TRBV5-1 and TRBJ1-5; D gene uncertain. Between the trimmed V and J ends, which lost 0 bases and 3 bases, there was a span of 7 bases. In germline, CDR1 is SGHRS, CDR2 YFSETQ. The CDR3 is 14 residues long. Here the CDR3 reads CASSLGGPNQPQHF. The CDR3 coding sequence is TGCGCCAGCAGCTTGGGAGGTCCCAATCAGCCCCAGCATTTT.

This clonotype was counted at least ten times. The chain links TRBV28 to TRBJ1-5; D perhaps matches TRBD1 (5 bases). The CDR3 has 15 amino acids. Germline CDR1 reads MDHEN; CDR2 reads SYDVKM. V was trimmed by 4 bases and J by 8 bases, leaving 18 bases between them. The CDR3, as DNA: TGTGCCAGCAGTTCCGGGACCGGGACGGACGAGCCCCAGCATTTT. Residues: CASSSGTGTDEPQHF.